Sequencing of this TCR beta chain was carried out in a study of shared clonotypes between healthy human individuals. Study-level findings and limits: In general, naive subsets displayed greater estimated richness than memory subsets did. Naive CD4 clonotypes overlapped across several donors at roughly 5.1%. Measured sharing among donors was expected to vary with sequencing depth.

Here immunoSEQ multiplex PCR was the method, and the copy in TCRdb shows in-frame clones only, minus some. The sample comprises some 2 million clones, roughly 96% of which are singletons, and more than 0.1% rests with the top ten. The CDR3 covers 14 residues. Germline lookup yields CDR1 GTSNPN and CDR2 SVGIG (reference sequence). Deletions cut 4 bases from V and 0 bases from J, with 10 bases between. A word on this clone: Antigen unknown.

Sequencing was carried out using naive CD4+ T cells sorted from blood. The subset denotes: CD45RA+ positively selected. This receptor was taken from a young man in good health. The gene calls are TRBV30 and TRBJ1-3; unclear D gene. Here the CDR3 DNA reads TGTGCCTGGATTCTAGCCGACTCTGGAAACACCATATATTTT. It encodes CAWILADSGNTIYF.